A selection of T cell receptor beta chains follows, all from one sample in a study of cytomegalovirus exposure and HLA in healthy donors. The table came from immunoSEQ multiplex PCR; TCRdb's copy has only in-frame clones and leaves some out. The table shows 90,000 to 150,000 clones, with over 75% occurring only once. Sequenced input: PBMCs. The receptor source for this set is a woman aged 18-29 years in good health and CMV-seronegative. The CDR3 runs from the conserved cysteine through the conserved F or W. The D gene is left open where the match is weak. Clone size is not always given. Where it is, it says once, few, many or a class for expanded clones.

clone_size,j_call,d_call,v_call,cdr3_aa
.,TRBJ2-1,TRBD2,TRBV6-5,CASSSYTSGGLNEQFF
.,TRBJ1-1,.,TRBV30,CAWSVPVNPRTEAFF
.,TRBJ2-7,.,TRBV5-1,CASSLSRSEQYF
.,TRBJ2-1,.,TRBV19,CASRIGAGNEQFF
.,TRBJ2-7,TRBD2,TRBV10-3,CAMARGEASYEQYF
.,TRBJ2-7,.,TRBV4-1,CASSQSVLGSGNSYEQYF
.,TRBJ2-7,TRBD2,TRBV19,CASSRLAGGYEQYF
.,TRBJ1-4,TRBD1,TRBV7-8,CASSLVSSFVGQGREKLFF
.,TRBJ2-4,TRBD2,TRBV4-1,CASILRRLAESLAKNIQYF
.,TRBJ1-6,.,TRBV7-9,CASSLQAVSYNSPLHF
.,TRBJ1-6,.,TRBV2,CASSERTGSSPLHF
.,TRBJ2-7,TRBD1,TRBV2,CASKEDRYSYEQYF
.,TRBJ1-2,.,TRBV5-4,CASSLWGPYGYTF
few,TRBJ1-2,.,TRBV6-5,CASSYKRLYGYTF
.,TRBJ2-1,.,TRBV5-1,CASSLVADEQFF
.,TRBJ1-2,TRBD1,TRBV5-1,CASSRGQGNGNYGYTF
once,TRBJ1-5,.,TRBV6-1,CASSEERGMGQPQHF
.,TRBJ2-7,.,TRBV29-1,CSVVGSIWGRLNEQYF
.,TRBJ1-1,.,TRBV4-3,CATRQQMNTEAFF
.,TRBJ2-7,TRBD2,TRBV10-3,CAISEGGSRYEQYF
.,TRBJ2-1,.,TRBV28,CASRSGHSYNEQFF
.,TRBJ1-4,.,TRBV19,CASNDRGPATNEKLFF
.,TRBJ2-5,TRBD2,TRBV10-3,CAISTTSGRKVETQYF
.,TRBJ1-5,.,TRBV19,CASLQGWNSNQPQHF
.,TRBJ1-1,.,TRBV27,CASSSLLMNTEAFF
.,TRBJ2-1,TRBD2,TRBV15,CATSSRTSGTNEQFF
.,TRBJ1-2,.,TRBV5-5,CASSLSGEGYTF
medium-sized,TRBJ2-7,TRBD2,TRBV28,CASRKPGLGTYEQYF
once,TRBJ2-1,TRBD1,TRBV6-5,CASRGQFGYNEQFF
.,TRBJ2-6,TRBD1,TRBV29-1,CSVNEPGQGLGVLTF
.,TRBJ2-7,TRBD2,TRBV7-8,CASSERLAGDFSYEQYF
.,TRBJ2-7,.,TRBV7-8,CASTQPRGKSSYEQYF
.,TRBJ1-2,.,TRBV4-1,CASSQIKSGGYTF
.,TRBJ2-3,.,TRBV5-8,CASSLSPTVKDTQYF
few,TRBJ1-1,.,TRBV19,CASSIAGGNTEAFF
.,TRBJ2-5,TRBD2,TRBV5-4,CASSLPGGQETQYF
.,TRBJ1-2,TRBD1,TRBV5-4,CASSFRGQSYGYTF
.,TRBJ2-1,.,TRBV11-2,CASSLERDNEQFF
.,TRBJ1-4,.,TRBV19,CASAAWVNEKLFF
.,TRBJ2-1,TRBD1,TRBV15,CATSREGRGPYNEQFF
.,TRBJ1-1,.,TRBV7-2,CASSLAPRVTGVNTEAFF
.,TRBJ2-5,TRBD2,TRBV6-5,CASSPGTIQETQYF
.,TRBJ1-1,TRBD1,TRBV5-1,CASSWTGLPNTEAFF
.,TRBJ2-2,TRBD1,TRBV19,CASSPQGVTNTGELFF
.,TRBJ2-7,.,TRBV5-1,CASSSFLGGNYEQYF
.,TRBJ2-3,.,TRBV4-3,CASSQGLPDTQYF